This T cell receptor beta chain was retrieved from a study of T cells in localized non-small cell lung cancer. Broader study findings: Only one tumor region was sequenced, so heterogeneity remains possible.

Remarks on this clone: Antigen: not known.

Germline-derived CDR1 and CDR2 are MNHNS and SASEGT. The CDR3 length is 15 residues. V lost 4 bases to trimming and J lost 1 base, with 13 bases between them. The table came from immunoSEQ multiplex PCR; TCRdb's copy has only in-frame clones and leaves some out. Of over 45,000 clones listed, approximately 80% are singletons. This sequence joins TRBV6-1 and TRBJ2-5; D is perhaps TRBD2 (6 bases). Material: peripheral blood, obtained before any cancer treatment. This sequence originates from a man between 35 and 75 years old with stage I squamous cell lung carcinoma. The CDR3 region has the DNA TGTGCCAGCAGTGTTCCCGGGGGTCCCCAAGAGACCCAGTACTTC. It codes for CASSVPGGPQETQYF.